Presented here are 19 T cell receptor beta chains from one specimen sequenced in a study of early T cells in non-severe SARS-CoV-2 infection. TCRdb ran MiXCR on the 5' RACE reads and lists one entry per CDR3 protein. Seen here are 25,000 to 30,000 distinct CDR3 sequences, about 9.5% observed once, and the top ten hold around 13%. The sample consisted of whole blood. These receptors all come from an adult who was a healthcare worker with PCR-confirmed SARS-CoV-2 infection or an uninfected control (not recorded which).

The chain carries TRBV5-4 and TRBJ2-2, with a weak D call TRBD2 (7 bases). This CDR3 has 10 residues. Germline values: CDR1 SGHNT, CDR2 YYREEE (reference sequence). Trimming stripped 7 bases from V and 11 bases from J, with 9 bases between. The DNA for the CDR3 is TGTGCCAGCGGGGGGGCCGAGCTGTTTTTT. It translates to CASGGAELFF.

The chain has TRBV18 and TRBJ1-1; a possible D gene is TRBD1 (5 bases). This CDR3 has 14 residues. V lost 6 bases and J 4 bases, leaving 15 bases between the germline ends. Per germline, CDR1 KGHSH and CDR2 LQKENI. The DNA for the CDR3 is TGTGCCAGCTCCCTGGGGCGCCGTGGCACTGAAGCTTTCTTT. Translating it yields CASSLGRRGTEAFF.

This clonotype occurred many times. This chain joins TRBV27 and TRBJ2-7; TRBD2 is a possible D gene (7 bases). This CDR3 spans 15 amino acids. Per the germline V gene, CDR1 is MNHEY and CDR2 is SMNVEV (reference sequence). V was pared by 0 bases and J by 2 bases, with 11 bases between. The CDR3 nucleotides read TGTGCCAGCAGTTTATCTGGGGGGGCCACCTACGAGCAGTACTTC. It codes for CASSLSGGATYEQYF.

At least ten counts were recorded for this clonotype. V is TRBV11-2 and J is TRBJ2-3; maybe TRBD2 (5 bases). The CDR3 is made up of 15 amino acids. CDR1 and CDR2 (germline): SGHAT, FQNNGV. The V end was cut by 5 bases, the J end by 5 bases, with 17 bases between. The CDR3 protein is CASSLSGWGEDTQYF. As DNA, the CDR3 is TGTGCCAGCAGCCTGTCGGGATGGGGAGAAGATACGCAGTATTTT.

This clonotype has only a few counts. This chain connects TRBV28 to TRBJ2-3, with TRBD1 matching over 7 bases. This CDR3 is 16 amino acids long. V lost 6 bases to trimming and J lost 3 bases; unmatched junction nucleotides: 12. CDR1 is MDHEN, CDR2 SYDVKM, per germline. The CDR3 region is CASRSGLRGTTDTQYF. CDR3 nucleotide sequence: TGTGCCAGCAGGAGCGGACTCAGGGGGACAACAGATACGCAGTATTTT.

The CDR3: CASSPPASGDYEQYF. The CDR3 coding sequence is TGTGCCAGCTCACCACCGGCTAGCGGGGACTACGAGCAGTACTTC. The rearrangement links TRBV18 to TRBJ2-7; 9 bases are a match to TRBD2. The V and J ends lost 0 bases and 3 bases, in that order; junction bases with no gene match: 3. The CDR3 runs 15 residues. CDR1 KGHSH and CDR2 LQKENI come from the germline V gene.

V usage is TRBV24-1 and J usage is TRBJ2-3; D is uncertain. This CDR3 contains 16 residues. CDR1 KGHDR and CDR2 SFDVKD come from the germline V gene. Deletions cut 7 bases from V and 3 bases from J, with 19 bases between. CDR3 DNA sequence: TGTGCCACCAGCAGGTTCCCCGGGCGGAGAACAGATACGCAGTATTTT. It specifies CATSRFPGRRTDTQYF.

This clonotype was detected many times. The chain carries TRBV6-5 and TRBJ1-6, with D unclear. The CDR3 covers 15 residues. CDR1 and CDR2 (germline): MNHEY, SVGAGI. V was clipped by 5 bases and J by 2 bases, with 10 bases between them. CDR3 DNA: TGTGCCAGCAGTGCCGGTCAGACCTATAATTCACCCCTCCACTTT. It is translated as CASSAGQTYNSPLHF.

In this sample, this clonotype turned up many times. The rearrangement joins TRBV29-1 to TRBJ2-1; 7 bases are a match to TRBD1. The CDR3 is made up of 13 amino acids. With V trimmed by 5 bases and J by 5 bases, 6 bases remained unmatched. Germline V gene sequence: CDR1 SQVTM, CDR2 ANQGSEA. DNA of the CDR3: TGCAGCGTTTTCGGACAGGAAAACAATGAGCAGTTCTTC. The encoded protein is CSVFGQENNEQFF.

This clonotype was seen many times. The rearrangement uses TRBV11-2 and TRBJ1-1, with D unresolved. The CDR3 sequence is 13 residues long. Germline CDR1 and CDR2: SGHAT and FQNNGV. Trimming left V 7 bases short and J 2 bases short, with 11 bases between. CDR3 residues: CASTTLSNTEAFF. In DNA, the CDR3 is TGTGCCAGCACCACCCTCTCCAACACTGAAGCTTTCTTT.

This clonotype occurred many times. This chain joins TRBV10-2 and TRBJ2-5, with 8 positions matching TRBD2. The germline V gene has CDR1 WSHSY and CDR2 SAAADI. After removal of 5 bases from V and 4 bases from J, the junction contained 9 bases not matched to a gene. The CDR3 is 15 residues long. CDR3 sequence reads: CASSPRSREGETQYF. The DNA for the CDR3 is TGCGCCAGCAGTCCCAGATCACGGGAGGGAGAGACCCAGTACTTC.

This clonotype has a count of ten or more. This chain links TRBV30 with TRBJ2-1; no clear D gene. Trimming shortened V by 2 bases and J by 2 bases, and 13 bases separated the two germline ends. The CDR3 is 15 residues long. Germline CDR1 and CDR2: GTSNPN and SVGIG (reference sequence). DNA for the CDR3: TGTGCCTGGAGTTCTACGCGCAAGACCTACAATGAGCAGTTCTTC. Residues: CAWSSTRKTYNEQFF.

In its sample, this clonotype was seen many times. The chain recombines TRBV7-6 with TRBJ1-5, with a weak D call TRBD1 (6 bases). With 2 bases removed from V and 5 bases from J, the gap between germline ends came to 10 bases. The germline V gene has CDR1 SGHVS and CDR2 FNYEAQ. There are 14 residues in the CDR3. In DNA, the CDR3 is TGTGCCAGCAGCTTATCTTACAGGGATCAGCCCCAGCATTTT. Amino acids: CASSLSYRDQPQHF. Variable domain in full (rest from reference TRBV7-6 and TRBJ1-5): GAGVSQSPRYKVTKRGQDVALRCDPISGHVSLYWYRQALGQGPEFLTYFNYEAQQDKSGLPNDRFSAERPEGSISTLTIQRTEQRDSAMYRCASSLSYRDQPQHFGDGTRLSIL.

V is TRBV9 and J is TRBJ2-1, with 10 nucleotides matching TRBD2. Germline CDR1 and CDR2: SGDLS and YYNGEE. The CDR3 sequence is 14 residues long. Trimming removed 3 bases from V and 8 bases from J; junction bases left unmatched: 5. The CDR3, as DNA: TGTGCCAGCAGCGCCATAGCGGGGGGCCATGAGCAGTTCTTC. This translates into CASSAIAGGHEQFF.

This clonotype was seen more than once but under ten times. CDR3 in amino acids: CASSPAGSYNEQFF. CDR3 DNA sequence: TGTGCCAGCTCACCAGCGGGATCCTACAATGAGCAGTTCTTC. V is TRBV18 and J is TRBJ2-1, with D perhaps matching TRBD2 (6 bases). The length of the CDR3 is 14 residues. The V end lost 2 bases, the J end lost 1 base, and 6 bases lay between the germline ends. The germline V gene encodes CDR1 KGHSH and CDR2 LQKENI.

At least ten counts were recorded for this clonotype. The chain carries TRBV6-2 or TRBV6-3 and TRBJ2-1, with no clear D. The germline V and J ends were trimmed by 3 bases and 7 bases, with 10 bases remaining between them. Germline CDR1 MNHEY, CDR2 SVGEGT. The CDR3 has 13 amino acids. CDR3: CASSYISGNEQFF. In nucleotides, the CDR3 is TGTGCCAGCAGTTATATTTCCGGGAATGAGCAGTTCTTC.

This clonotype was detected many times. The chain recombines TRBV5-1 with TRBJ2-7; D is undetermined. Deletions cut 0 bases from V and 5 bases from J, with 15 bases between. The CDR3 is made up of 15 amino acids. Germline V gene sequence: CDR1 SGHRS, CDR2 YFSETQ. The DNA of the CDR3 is TGCGCCAGCAGCTTGGCGGTTTTGTCGACGAACGAGCAGTACTTC. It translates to CASSLAVLSTNEQYF.

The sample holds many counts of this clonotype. CDR3 loop: CSAKTGWDWRENIQYF. CDR3 sequence (DNA): TGCAGTGCAAAGACAGGTTGGGACTGGCGGGAAAACATTCAGTACTTC. The gene calls are TRBV20-1 and TRBJ2-4; perhaps D is TRBD1 or TRBD2 (6 bases each). The CDR3 has 16 amino acids. V gave up 6 bases and J gave up 5 bases, with 23 bases separating them. Germline CDR1 is DFQATT and CDR2 is SNEGSKA (reference sequence).

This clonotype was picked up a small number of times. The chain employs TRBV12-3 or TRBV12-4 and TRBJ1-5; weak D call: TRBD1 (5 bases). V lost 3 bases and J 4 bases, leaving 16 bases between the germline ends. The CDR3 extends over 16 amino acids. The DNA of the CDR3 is TGTGCCAGCAGTTTTGGTCGGCAGGGCCCTAATCAGCCCCAGCATTTT. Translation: CASSFGRQGPNQPQHF.